These 24 T cell receptor beta chains share one sample of origin, sequenced in a study of T cells in Graves' hyperthyroidism and ophthalmopathy. Amplified TCR beta CDR3 regions came from RNA transcripts. HTBI primers drove first-round RT-PCR of the TCR CDR3. TCRdb independently ran MiXCR on the multiplex PCR reads; one entry per CDR3 protein. The profile shows about 640,000 distinct CDR3 sequences, roughly 20% of them singletons. Sequencing input: blood. Receptors originate from a man aged 30 to 45 with Graves' ophthalmopathy.

The chain carries TRBV6-1 and TRBJ2-3, with D possibly called TRBD1 or TRBD2 (5 bases each). The CDR3 length is 13 residues. CDR1 is MNHNS, CDR2 SASEGT, per germline. The germline V and J ends were trimmed by 7 bases and 8 bases, with 16 bases remaining between them. This CDR3 reads CASTGYTGGTQYF. The CDR3 coding sequence is TGTGCCAGCACCGGCTACACAGGAGGTACGCAGTATTTT.

The chain recombines TRBV28 with TRBJ2-1; D may be TRBD2 (7 bases). The V gene lost 6 bases and the J gene lost 7 bases, with 25 bases spanning the gap. The CDR3 is made up of 17 amino acids. Germline lookup yields CDR1 MDHEN and CDR2 SYDVKM. CDR3 nucleotides: TGTGCCAGCAGCCCCTGGGGGGGGCGGGGAGCGGGTAATGAGCAGTTCTTC. It specifies CASSPWGGRGAGNEQFF.

The gene calls are TRBV28 and TRBJ1-5; 8 bases fit TRBD1. The germline V gene encodes CDR1 MDHEN and CDR2 SYDVKM. With V trimmed by 3 bases and J by 4 bases, 2 bases remained unmatched. This CDR3 comprises 14 residues. The CDR3 nucleotides are TGTGCCAGCAGTTTGGACAGGGAAAATCAGCCCCAGCATTTT. Amino acid sequence: CASSLDRENQPQHF.

On this clonotype: It is likely a read error, because the conserved phenylalanine at the end of the CDR3 is missing. The chain combines TRBV6-1 with TRBJ1-2; 7 bases agree with TRBD1. The V gene end was trimmed by 2 bases and the J gene end by 2 bases; junction bases not matched to a gene: 5. CDR1 is MNHNS, CDR2 SASEGT, per germline. The CDR3 is 15 residues long. The CDR3 nucleotides read TGTGCCAGCAGTGAAACCCCAGGGGGGAACTATGGCTACACCCTC. Translated, it gives CASSETPGGNYGYTL.

In this sample, this clonotype turned up a few times. The chain recombines TRBV6-2 or TRBV6-3 with TRBJ1-4; tentative D call: TRBD1 (5 bases). Per germline, CDR1 MNHEY and CDR2 SVGEGT. The CDR3 contains 18 residues. V was cut by 0 bases and J by 6 bases, with 20 bases left in between. CDR3 loop: CASSYSSWGSGLDEKLFF. As DNA, the CDR3 is TGTGCCAGCAGTTACTCGAGTTGGGGCTCAGGATTGGATGAAAAACTGTTTTTT.

The rearrangement links TRBV4-2 to TRBJ2-2; 11 nucleotides agree with TRBD1. The germline CDR1 and CDR2 sequences are LGHNA and YNFKEQ. The CDR3 length is 16 residues. The junction had 1 base not matched to a gene; V was cut back by 3 bases and J by 1 base. The CDR3 region is CASSQGQGGNTGELFF. The CDR3 DNA reads TGTGCCAGCAGCCAGGGACAGGGGGGGAACACCGGGGAGCTGTTTTTT.

The chain couples TRBV5-4 to TRBJ2-3; D ambiguous. CDR3 length: 13 residues. V dropped 0 bases and J dropped 6 bases, with 8 bases sitting between them. Per germline, CDR1 SGHNT and CDR2 YYREEE (reference sequence). CDR3 protein: CASSLEAGDTQYF. The DNA for the CDR3 is TGTGCCAGCAGCTTGGAAGCCGGGGATACGCAGTATTTT. The full variable domain, in which reference TRBV5-4 and TRBJ2-3 provide the parts outside the CDR3, is ETGVTQSPTHLIKTRGQQVTLRCSSQSGHNTVSWYQQALGQGPQFIFQYYREEENGRGNFPPRFSGLQFPNYSSELNVNALELDDSALYLCASSLEAGDTQYFGPGTRLTVL.

This clonotype was picked up many times. This chain links TRBV9 with TRBJ1-2; a possible D gene is TRBD1 (5 bases). This CDR3 spans 17 amino acids. Trimming cost V 0 bases and J 3 bases, with 18 bases left between them. The germline CDR1 and CDR2 sequences are SGDLS and YYNGEE. CDR3 in amino acids: CASSVAAGTANDYGYTF. The CDR3 DNA is TGTGCCAGCAGCGTAGCAGCCGGGACGGCTAACGACTATGGCTACACCTTC. Based on the CDR3 plus reference TRBV9 and TRBJ1-2, the full variable domain is DSGVTQTPKHLITATGQRVTLRCSPRSGDLSVYWYQQSLDQGLQFLIQYYNGEERAKGNILERFSAQQFPDLHSELNLSSLELGDSALYFCASSVAAGTANDYGYTFGSGTRLTVV.

This clonotype was detected ten times or more. The chain is built from TRBV27 and TRBJ2-7; TRBD1 aligns across 7 bases. Germline trimming cut 0 bases from V and 3 bases from J; bases unmatched to any gene: 5. This CDR3 is built from 15 residues. Germline CDR1 is MNHEY and CDR2 is SMNVEV (reference sequence). Written as DNA, the CDR3 is TGTGCCAGCAGTTTATCGAGTAGACAGGGCTACGAGCAGTACTTC. Protein: CASSLSSRQGYEQYF.

This clonotype was found a few times. The J gene is TRBJ1-5, the V gene TRBV5-1; no reliable D call. This CDR3 comprises 15 residues. V gave up 0 bases and J gave up 2 bases, with 9 bases separating them. CDR1 is SGHRS and CDR2 is YFSETQ in the germline V gene. The DNA for the CDR3 is TGCGCCAGCAGCTTGGAGGGTTACGGCAATCAGCCCCAGCATTTT. This gives the protein CASSLEGYGNQPQHF.

This clonotype showed up just a few times. The chain employs TRBV7-8 and TRBJ2-5; no clear D. The germline CDR1 and CDR2 sequences are SGHVS and FQNEAQ. The CDR3 has 12 amino acids. The V end lost 3 bases, the J end lost 3 bases, and 5 bases lay between the germline ends. DNA for the CDR3: TGTGCCAGCAGCTTGGATGAAGAGACCCAGTACTTC. Its translation is CASSLDEETQYF.

Only a few counts were recorded for this clonotype. The chain employs TRBV5-5 and TRBJ2-7, with 9 bases identical to TRBD1. This CDR3 has 15 residues. Losses at the gene ends were 5 bases for V and 3 bases for J; bases not matched to a gene: 9. Germline V gene data show CDR1 as SGHKS and CDR2 as YYEKEE (reference sequence). CDR3 sequence reads: CASSPDRGNLYEQYF. As DNA, the CDR3 is TGTGCCAGCAGTCCCGACAGGGGGAACCTCTACGAGCAGTACTTC.

This clonotype was seen a handful of times. The chain has TRBV6-2 or TRBV6-3 and TRBJ2-1; D tentatively fits TRBD1 or TRBD2 (5 bases each). The CDR3 sequence is 13 residues long. V was trimmed by 7 bases and J by 7 bases, leaving 14 bases between them. From germline, CDR1 is MNHEY and CDR2 SVGEGT. Here the CDR3 reads CASIGGAGNEQFF. CDR3 in DNA: TGTGCCAGCATTGGGGGAGCAGGTAATGAGCAGTTCTTC.

This clonotype came up many times. The CDR3 region has the DNA TGCAGTGTCCTTATGAGCAATCAGCCCCAGCATTTT. Translating it yields CSVLMSNQPQHF. The chain uses TRBV20-1 and TRBJ1-5; no definite D call. The ends were cut back, 7 bases at V and 1 base at J, with 8 bases in the middle. The CDR3 is 12 amino acids. Germline CDR1 DFQATT, CDR2 SNEGSKA (reference sequence).

The chain links TRBV7-9 to TRBJ2-4; D is ambiguous. V lost 5 bases to trimming and J lost 7 bases, with 9 bases between them. Per germline, CDR1 SEHNR and CDR2 FQNEAQ (reference sequence). The CDR3 runs 12 residues. DNA of the CDR3: TGTGCCAGCAGCCCTGCCGTGAACATTCAGTACTTC. It is translated as CASSPAVNIQYF.

J is TRBJ2-3 and V is TRBV12-3 or TRBV12-4; 9 nucleotides align to TRBD2. V lost 3 bases and J lost 2; bases outside the gene matches: 6. The CDR3 spans 16 residues. The CDR3: CASSFTRGRVTDTQYF. CDR3 DNA: TGTGCCAGCAGTTTCACTCGCGGGAGGGTCACAGATACGCAGTATTTT.

This clonotype has more than one count but fewer than ten. This chain connects TRBV19 to TRBJ2-7; 10 bases line up with TRBD1. Per germline, CDR1 LNHDA and CDR2 SQIVND (reference sequence). This CDR3 comprises 16 residues. Germline trimming cut 6 bases from V and 2 bases from J; bases unmatched to any gene: 10. CDR3 in amino acids: CASSHGTGEITYEQYF. For the CDR3, the DNA is TGTGCCAGTAGCCATGGGACAGGGGAGATCACCTACGAGCAGTACTTC.

The chain recombines TRBV19 with TRBJ1-1; 9 bases fit TRBD1. The CDR3 spans 15 residues. Germline V gene lookup returns CDR1 LNHDA and CDR2 SQIVND (reference sequence). V lost 3 bases to trimming and J lost 3 bases; unmatched junction nucleotides: 5. Here the CDR3 reads CASSIHRQGDTEAFF. The DNA of the CDR3 is TGTGCCAGTAGTATCCACCGACAGGGGGACACTGAAGCTTTCTTT.

The chain combines TRBV4-1 with TRBJ2-1; 13 bases agree with TRBD2. The CDR3 is made up of 17 amino acids. J lost 7 bases, V lost 3 bases, and 9 bases had no gene match. CDR1 is MGHRA and CDR2 is YSYEKL in the germline V gene. The CDR3 DNA sequence: TGCGCCAGCAGCCATTCCGGACTAGCGGGAGTATGGAATGAGCAGTTCTTC. Encoded protein: CASSHSGLAGVWNEQFF.

At least ten counts were recorded for this clonotype. The V and J genes are TRBV2 and TRBJ2-6; 9 nucleotides line up with TRBD1. The CDR3 covers 17 residues. V gave up 6 bases and J gave up 2 bases; unmatched junction bases: 8. Germline lookup yields CDR1 SNHLY and CDR2 FYNNEI. The CDR3 loop reads CASSGTGIFTGANVLTF. Here the CDR3 DNA reads TGTGCCAGCAGCGGGACAGGGATCTTCACTGGGGCCAACGTCCTGACTTTC.

This clonotype came up many times. The CDR3 is CASSSDPGTGVGTEAFF. The CDR3 coding sequence is TGTGCCAGCAGTTCAGACCCCGGGACAGGGGTAGGCACTGAAGCTTTCTTT. The chain has TRBV28 and TRBJ1-1, with 10 positions matching TRBD1. V lost 4 bases to trimming and J lost 4 bases; unmatched junction nucleotides: 12. The CDR3 runs to 17 residues. Germline V gene data show CDR1 as MDHEN and CDR2 as SYDVKM. Full variable domain (missing parts from reference TRBV28 and TRBJ1-1): DVKVTQSSRYLVKRTGEKVFLECVQDMDHENMFWYRQDPGLGLRLIYFSYDVKMKEKGDIPEGYSVSREKKERFSLILESASTNQTSMYLCASSSDPGTGVGTEAFFGQGTRLTVV.

This sequence joins TRBV10-1 and TRBJ2-1, with TRBD1 identical over 10 bases. Germline values: CDR1 WNHNN, CDR2 SYGVQD (reference sequence). V shed 4 bases, J shed 8 bases, and the junction held 17 bases outside the gene matches. This CDR3 is built from 18 residues. CDR3 nucleotide sequence: TGCGCCAGCAGTGCCGGGACAGGGGTCCCAATCGTCGAGGATGAGCAGTTCTTC. It codes for CASSAGTGVPIVEDEQFF.

This clonotype was observed at least ten times. The chain combines TRBV7-9 with TRBJ1-1; perhaps TRBD1 as D (5 bases). The CDR3 totals 14 residues. Between the trimmed V and J ends, which lost 5 bases and 5 bases, there was a span of 15 bases. Germline lookup yields CDR1 SEHNR and CDR2 FQNEAQ (reference sequence). CDR3 sequence: CASSQGDRWTEAFF. The DNA for the CDR3 is TGTGCCAGCAGCCAAGGGGACCGGTGGACTGAAGCTTTCTTT.

The rearrangement links TRBV28 to TRBJ1-1; D possibly corresponds to TRBD1 (5 bases). Germline V gene data show CDR1 as MDHEN and CDR2 as SYDVKM. Trimming stripped 4 bases from V and 7 bases from J, with 10 bases between. The CDR3 has 12 amino acids. CDR3 sequence: CASSSRDREAFF. DNA for the CDR3: TGTGCCAGCAGTTCTCGGGACCGTGAAGCTTTCTTT.